These T cell receptor beta chains were read from a single sample in a study of long-term antiretroviral therapy in people with HIV. TCRdb's copy holds only in-frame clones and misses some; the assay was immunoSEQ multiplex PCR. The table includes under 50,000 clones, over 90% detected once. Sequenced material: unsorted PBMCs, taken roughly 9.5 years after starting antiretroviral therapy. All receptors come from a man between 25 and 39 years old with HIV. CDR3s include the opening cysteine and the closing phenylalanine or tryptophan. Fields, in order: clone size, J gene, V gene, D gene, CDR3 protein, CDR3 DNA. D genes are given only for firm matches. Part of the rows lack a size; the others show once, few, many or a class for expanded clones.

abundance: -
j_gene: TRBJ2-7
v_gene: TRBV28
d_gene: -
CDR3aa: CASSLSLKSEQYF
CDR3nt: TGTGCCAGCAGTTTGTCACTGAAATCCGAGCAGTACTTC

abundance: -
j_gene: TRBJ1-2
v_gene: TRBV5-1
d_gene: -
CDR3aa: CASSLSGNYGYTF
CDR3nt: TGCGCCAGCAGCTTGTCAGGGAACTATGGCTACACCTTC

abundance: -
j_gene: TRBJ2-7
v_gene: TRBV7-2
d_gene: -
CDR3aa: CASSLMGGEQYF
CDR3nt: TGTGCCAGCAGCTTAATGGGCGGCGAGCAGTACTTC

abundance: -
j_gene: TRBJ1-4
v_gene: TRBV6-1
d_gene: -
CDR3aa: CASSERGAREKLFF
CDR3nt: TGTGCCAGCAGTGAAAGAGGGGCCCGGGAAAAACTGTTTTTT

abundance: once
j_gene: TRBJ1-1
v_gene: TRBV29-1
d_gene: -
CDR3aa: CSVEQVGDTEAFF
CDR3nt: TGCAGCGTTGAACAGGTTGGGGACACTGAAGCTTTCTTT

abundance: -
j_gene: TRBJ1-5
v_gene: TRBV4-2
d_gene: -
CDR3aa: CASSQDPDYQPQHF
CDR3nt: TGTGCCAGCAGCCAAGACCCTGATTATCAGCCCCAGCATTTT

abundance: once
j_gene: TRBJ2-7
v_gene: TRBV2
d_gene: -
CDR3aa: CASKGSPYEQYF
CDR3nt: TGTGCCAGCAAAGGCAGTCCCTACGAGCAGTACTTC

abundance: -
j_gene: TRBJ1-4
v_gene: TRBV19
d_gene: -
CDR3aa: CASTPGANEKLFF
CDR3nt: TGTGCCAGTACCCCGGGGGCTAATGAAAAACTGTTTTTT

abundance: -
j_gene: TRBJ2-1
v_gene: TRBV14
d_gene: TRBD1
CDR3aa: CASSQKRGRDRVGNEQFF
CDR3nt: TGTGCCAGCAGCCAAAAAAGGGGCCGGGACAGGGTCGGCAATGAGCAGTTCTTC

abundance: -
j_gene: TRBJ2-2
v_gene: TRBV7-9
d_gene: TRBD1
CDR3aa: CASSLGTGLSAGELFF
CDR3nt: TGTGCCAGCAGCCTCGGGACAGGGCTGTCGGCCGGGGAGCTGTTTTTT

abundance: -
j_gene: TRBJ2-2
v_gene: TRBV2
d_gene: -
CDR3aa: CASSLGQTGELFF
CDR3nt: TGTGCCAGCAGCCTAGGACAGACCGGGGAGCTGTTTTTT

abundance: -
j_gene: TRBJ2-3
v_gene: TRBV5-4
d_gene: -
CDR3aa: CASSLGPGSLTDTQYF
CDR3nt: TGTGCCAGCAGCTTGGGGCCAGGTTCACTCACAGATACGCAGTATTTT

abundance: few
j_gene: TRBJ1-6
v_gene: TRBV2
d_gene: -
CDR3aa: CASRAELGGEPLHF
CDR3nt: TGTGCCAGCAGGGCAGAATTGGGGGGCGAGCCCCTCCACTTT

abundance: -
j_gene: TRBJ2-2
v_gene: TRBV7-2
d_gene: TRBD1
CDR3aa: CASSTRTGSVRELFF
CDR3nt: TGTGCCAGCAGCACAAGGACAGGGTCCGTTCGGGAGCTGTTTTTT

abundance: once
j_gene: TRBJ1-5
v_gene: TRBV6-1
d_gene: -
CDR3aa: CASSELGAIYNQPQHF
CDR3nt: TGTGCCAGCAGTGAATTGGGGGCCATATACAATCAGCCCCAGCATTTT

abundance: -
j_gene: TRBJ1-3
v_gene: TRBV28
d_gene: -
CDR3aa: CASSLISGNTIYF
CDR3nt: TGTGCCAGCAGTTTAATCTCTGGAAACACCATATATTTT

abundance: -
j_gene: TRBJ2-3
v_gene: TRBV5-4
d_gene: -
CDR3aa: CASSFGSREEDTQYF
CDR3nt: TGTGCCAGCAGCTTCGGATCACGAGAGGAAGATACGCAGTATTTT

abundance: -
j_gene: TRBJ2-7
v_gene: TRBV28
d_gene: -
CDR3aa: CASQRSYEQYF
CDR3nt: TGTGCCAGCCAAAGATCCTACGAGCAGTACTTC

abundance: -
j_gene: TRBJ2-2
v_gene: TRBV19
d_gene: -
CDR3aa: CASQWTHNTGELFF
CDR3nt: TGTGCCAGTCAATGGACACACAACACCGGGGAGCTGTTTTTT

abundance: -
j_gene: TRBJ2-7
v_gene: TRBV28
d_gene: TRBD1
CDR3aa: CASSPPDRAVYEQYF
CDR3nt: TGTGCCAGCAGTCCCCCGGACAGGGCAGTCTACGAGCAGTACTTC

abundance: -
j_gene: TRBJ1-1
v_gene: TRBV5-1
d_gene: TRBD1
CDR3aa: CASSSATGVNTEAFF
CDR3nt: TGCGCCAGCAGCTCCGCGACAGGGGTGAACACTGAAGCTTTCTTT

abundance: -
j_gene: TRBJ1-2
v_gene: TRBV28
d_gene: TRBD1
CDR3aa: CASSFSGGLYGYTF
CDR3nt: TGTGCCAGCAGTTTTTCAGGGGGCCTATATGGCTACACCTTC

abundance: -
j_gene: TRBJ1-4
v_gene: TRBV7-9
d_gene: -
CDR3aa: CASSSGHRLNEKLFF
CDR3nt: TGTGCCAGCAGCTCCGGACACAGACTTAATGAAAAACTGTTTTTT

abundance: -
j_gene: TRBJ2-3
v_gene: TRBV7-2
d_gene: -
CDR3aa: CASSPRSGPPTDTQYF
CDR3nt: TGTGCCAGCAGCCCGCGTAGCGGCCCTCCCACAGATACGCAGTATTTT

abundance: -
j_gene: TRBJ2-3
v_gene: TRBV6-6
d_gene: -
CDR3aa: CASSPGGNGATDTQYF
CDR3nt: TGTGCCAGCAGCCCTGGGGGCAACGGGGCCACAGATACGCAGTATTTT

abundance: -
j_gene: TRBJ1-1
v_gene: TRBV5-1
d_gene: -
CDR3aa: CASSSGTLENTEAFF
CDR3nt: TGCGCCAGCAGCTCAGGGACATTAGAGAACACTGAAGCTTTCTTT

abundance: -
j_gene: TRBJ2-3
v_gene: TRBV7-9
d_gene: TRBD2
CDR3aa: CASSLGGATDTQYF
CDR3nt: TGTGCCAGCAGCCTCGGGGGGGCAACAGATACGCAGTATTTT

abundance: -
j_gene: TRBJ2-7
v_gene: TRBV27
d_gene: TRBD1
CDR3aa: CASSFREGAHLEQYF
CDR3nt: TGTGCCAGCAGTTTCCGAGAGGGGGCGCATCTGGAGCAGTACTTC

abundance: -
j_gene: TRBJ2-3
v_gene: TRBV11-3
d_gene: -
CDR3aa: CASSLQFADTQYF
CDR3nt: TGTGCCAGCAGCTTACAGTTCGCAGATACGCAGTATTTT

abundance: -
j_gene: TRBJ1-2
v_gene: TRBV28
d_gene: TRBD1
CDR3aa: CASRPGTGILRPLNYGYTF
CDR3nt: TGTGCCAGCAGGCCCGGGACAGGGATACTCAGGCCACTAAACTATGGCTACACCTTC

abundance: -
j_gene: TRBJ1-4
v_gene: TRBV19
d_gene: -
CDR3aa: CASSSQINEKLFF
CDR3nt: TGTGCCAGTAGTTCACAGATTAATGAAAAACTGTTTTTT

abundance: -
j_gene: TRBJ1-1
v_gene: TRBV7-9
d_gene: -
CDR3aa: CASSLARWQNTEAFF
CDR3nt: TGTGCCAGCAGCTTAGCGAGATGGCAAAACACTGAAGCTTTCTTT

abundance: -
j_gene: TRBJ2-5
v_gene: TRBV5-1
d_gene: -
CDR3aa: CASSLGGSSDQETQYF
CDR3nt: TGCGCCAGCAGCTTAGGCGGGTCGTCAGATCAAGAGACCCAGTACTTC

abundance: -
j_gene: TRBJ2-6
v_gene: TRBV5-1
d_gene: -
CDR3aa: CASSPEPAGANVLTF
CDR3nt: TGCGCCAGCAGTCCCGAACCAGCAGGGGCCAACGTCCTGACTTTC

abundance: -
j_gene: TRBJ2-6
v_gene: TRBV18
d_gene: -
CDR3aa: CASSIRGRSSGANVLTF
CDR3nt: TGTGCCAGCTCAATCCGGGGCCGCAGCTCTGGGGCCAACGTCCTGACTTTC

abundance: -
j_gene: TRBJ1-1
v_gene: TRBV5-5
d_gene: TRBD1
CDR3aa: CASSLEGGQFEAFF
CDR3nt: TGTGCCAGCAGCTTGGAAGGGGGCCAGTTTGAAGCTTTCTTT

abundance: -
j_gene: TRBJ2-2
v_gene: TRBV15
d_gene: -
CDR3aa: CANNWGNTGELFF
CDR3nt: TGTGCCAATAATTGGGGGAACACCGGGGAGCTGTTTTTT

abundance: -
j_gene: TRBJ2-5
v_gene: TRBV25-1
d_gene: -
CDR3aa: CASSDGTGPGTQYF
CDR3nt: TGTGCCAGCAGTGATGGGACGGGGCCTGGGACCCAGTACTTC

abundance: -
j_gene: TRBJ1-5
v_gene: TRBV5-6
d_gene: -
CDR3aa: CASSLQGRGQPQHF
CDR3nt: TGTGCCAGCAGCTTACAGGGCAGGGGTCAGCCCCAGCATTTT

abundance: once
j_gene: TRBJ2-5
v_gene: TRBV6-5
d_gene: -
CDR3aa: CASSYSGPLVGETQYF
CDR3nt: TGTGCCAGCAGTTACTCGGGCCCCCTAGTTGGCGAGACCCAGTACTTC

abundance: -
j_gene: TRBJ1-1
v_gene: TRBV6-1
d_gene: TRBD1
CDR3aa: CASSEALRQGEAFF
CDR3nt: TGTGCCAGCAGTGAAGCGCTTCGACAGGGTGAAGCTTTCTTT